This TCR beta chain was sequenced during a study of CD8 T cells in ankylosing spondylitis. General study results and limits: Apparently characteristic of ankylosing spondylitis blood was a TCR beta motif (under ten highly homologous variants).

There are many counts of this clonotype. As yet, its antigen is unknown. Quantitative barcoded 5'-RACE was used to prepare TCR beta libraries. TCRdb redid the calling of the 5' RACE reads with MiXCR, one entry per CDR3 protein. The sample records more than 150,000 distinct CDR3 sequences, around a sixth being singletons. Sequenced sample: blood, either unsorted or a sorted T cell fraction (not recorded which). The TCR was taken from a male donor under 30 with ankylosing spondylitis or in good health (not recorded which).

In DNA form, the CDR3 reads TGTGCCAGCAGTGACTCAGGGGGGTCCACAGATACGCAGTATTTT. Its protein is CASSDSGGSTDTQYF. V and J are TRBV6-4 and TRBJ2-3; D is possibly TRBD1 or TRBD2 (6 bases each). The CDR3 has 15 amino acids. V was pared by 0 bases and J by 2 bases, with 9 bases between. Germline values: CDR1 MRHNA, CDR2 SNTAGT.